This T cell receptor beta chain emerged from a study of CXCR3-negative and CXCR3-positive naive CD8 T cells. Turning to this clonotype: Its antigen is undetermined.

Among CD8+ T cells, naive ones were CD45RO-CCR7+CD27+CD95-. cDNA libraries for TRB were generated by 5' RACE incorporating UMI labels. TCRdb re-called the 5' RACE reads and gives one entry per CDR3 protein, without DNA. This table holds over 70,000 distinct CDR3 sequences. Germline V gene data show CDR1 as SGHTA and CDR2 as FQGNSA. The CDR3 totals 13 residues. Points from the study as a whole: Relative to memory CD8+ cells, whose diversity was much lower, both naive subsets had comparably high diversity.

Sequencing input: naive CXCR3- CD8+ T cells from blood. This sample's subset: CD45RO-CCR7+CD27+CD95- naive CD8+ T cells lacking CXCR3 (TNR3-). The origin of this receptor is a human donor in good health. Some clones in this sample may be carry-over from other donors' samples. The genes are TRBV7-2 and TRBJ1-2. The CDR3 loop is CASSLVVKDGYTF.